The T cell receptor (beta chain) described here comes from a study of patients and donors after allogeneic stem cell transplantation (dated by TCRdb to 2019 to 2021). Library construction relied on RT-PCR. This sample was sequenced with a NextSeq 550. The raw public data were reprocessed by TCRdb itself: fastp quality trimming at Q25, MiXCR clonotype calling, in-frame beta chains only. Duplicate CDR3 protein sequences are folded into a single record with the most common DNA and genes. In all, the sample holds approximately 150,000 distinct CDR3 sequences, and about 36% of those were seen once. The ten largest clones represent around 50% of the sample. As regards this clonotype: No antigen is known for it. The record has no base qualities; no much larger clone is one base away.

This clonotype originated in a human donor who was either an allogeneic HSCT recipient or a stem cell or donor lymphocyte infusion donor (not recorded which). It is not recorded whose cells these are; they may come from a transplant donor. Sequenced material: blood, either unsorted or a sorted T cell fraction (not recorded which).

The CDR3 region: CAISLGQGYGYTF. The base sequence is TGTGCCATCAGCTTGGGACAGGGTTATGGCTACACCTTC. The chain is made from TRBV10-3 and TRBJ1-2; 9 central nucleotides agree with TRBD1. From its cysteine to its phenylalanine, the CDR3 spans 13 amino acids. This entry keeps only the CDR3 DNA: 39 bases, framed from base 1. From a lookup of the germline V gene, CDR1 and CDR2 are ENHRY and SYGVKD. V has 6 bases trimmed and J has 5 bases trimmed; junction bases matching no gene number 4.